Listed here are 19 T cell receptor beta chains from one sample, sequenced in a study of CD8+ T cells in alopecia areata. Investigators isolated RNA and reverse transcribed it into cDNA to act as the sequencing template. Clones were sequenced by immunoSEQ multiplex PCR, and TCRdb holds only the in-frame ones, with some missing. The sample has around 140,000 clones; about 50% are singletons. The input for sequencing was CD8+ T cells sorted from blood, taken at week 0. The receptors here all came from a human donor with alopecia areata.

The V call is TRBV7-9, the J call TRBJ1-2; a weak D match, TRBD1 (5 bases). The CDR3 extends over 12 amino acids. V was pared by 1 base and J by 12 bases, with 12 bases between. Germline V gene lookup returns CDR1 SEHNR and CDR2 FQNEAQ (reference sequence). The CDR3: CASSLVGTGDTF. The CDR3 DNA follows: TGTGCCAGCAGCTTAGTTGGGACGGGCGACACCTTC.

The CDR3 coding sequence is TGTGCCACCCTTGGGGTCCTCGGGGAGCTGTTTTTT. Translated, it gives CATLGVLGELFF. This rearrangement joins TRBV27 to TRBJ2-2; D unclear. This CDR3 comprises 12 residues. Germline CDR1 reads MNHEY; CDR2 reads SMNVEV (reference sequence). V was trimmed by 10 bases and J by 7 bases, leaving 13 bases between them.

This clone occurred a few times. This chain uses TRBV30 with TRBJ1-2; D perhaps matches TRBD1 (6 bases). The germline CDR1 and CDR2 sequences are GTSNPN and SVGIG (reference sequence). The CDR3 spans 15 residues. The V and J ends lost 5 bases and 0 bases respectively, with 16 bases between them. CDR3 loop: CAWGLDSHTNYGYTF. CDR3 DNA sequence: TGTGCCTGGGGCTTGGACAGCCATACTAACTATGGCTACACCTTC.

This clone was seen more than once but under ten times. J is TRBJ2-7 and V is TRBV11-2; no definite D call. CDR3 size: 12 residues. The V and J ends lost 6 bases and 0 bases respectively, with 6 bases between them. The V gene's germline CDR1 is SGHAT and CDR2 FQNNGV. CDR3 nucleotides: TGTGCCAGCAGTCCCGTCTCCTACGAGCAGTACTTC. Its translation: CASSPVSYEQYF.

The V call is TRBV29-1, the J call TRBJ1-1, with 7 bases that match TRBD1. Per the germline V gene, CDR1 is SQVTM and CDR2 is ANQGSEA. This CDR3 has 16 residues. The trim removed 1 base at V and 1 base at J, leaving 9 bases unmatched. Written as DNA, the CDR3 is TGCAGCGTTGAAGCGCCTAGACAGGGACCGAACACTGAAGCTTTCTTT. It translates to CSVEAPRQGPNTEAFF.

The V call is TRBV6-5, the J call TRBJ2-1; 8 bases line up with TRBD2. After removal of 5 bases from V and 2 bases from J, the junction contained 5 bases not matched to a gene. Germline V gene lookup returns CDR1 MNHEY and CDR2 SVGAGI. The CDR3 is 15 amino acids. The CDR3 here is CASSVTSGPYNEQFF. CDR3 nucleotides: TGTGCCAGCAGTGTAACTAGCGGACCCTACAATGAGCAGTTCTTC.

This clone was detected only a few times. J is TRBJ2-6 and V is TRBV30; no reliable D call. In germline, CDR1 is GTSNPN, CDR2 SVGIG (reference sequence). V was shortened by 3 bases and J by 3 bases, with 3 bases between the two germline ends. This CDR3 is built from 12 residues. In DNA, the CDR3 is TGTGCCTGGAGCCTTGGGGCCAACGTCCTGACTTTC. It yields the protein CAWSLGANVLTF.

This clone was detected a few times. Here the CDR3 reads CASRPPFRQGPNTGELFF. CDR3 sequence (DNA): TGCGCCAGCAGACCGCCCTTTAGACAGGGACCGAACACCGGGGAGCTGTTTTTT. The chain is built from TRBV23-1 and TRBJ2-2; TRBD1 matches 7 bases. TRBV23-1 is identified as an open reading frame with a role that is uncertain. Germline trimming cut 6 bases from V and 0 bases from J; bases unmatched to any gene: 13. The CDR3 contains 18 residues.

This clone was observed a handful of times. The V call is TRBV7-9, the J call TRBJ1-1; 10 positions match TRBD1. Germline-derived CDR1 and CDR2 are SEHNR and FQNEAQ (reference sequence). This CDR3 region has 13 residues. V shed 10 bases and J 2 bases; nucleotides not matched to a gene: 4. The CDR3 nucleotides read TGTGCCACCCGACAGGGGGCTAACACTGAAGCTTTCTTT. The encoded protein is CATRQGANTEAFF.

The V call is TRBV29-1, the J call TRBJ1-1, with 10 bases matching TRBD1. The CDR3 covers 13 residues. CDR1 is SQVTM and CDR2 is ANQGSEA in the germline V gene. The V gene end was trimmed by 3 bases and the J gene end by 5 bases; junction bases not matched to a gene: 3. CDR3 loop: CSVEGQGTTEAFF. CDR3 DNA: TGCAGCGTTGAGGGACAGGGGACGACTGAAGCTTTCTTT. The full variable domain, its missing parts supplied by reference TRBV29-1 and TRBJ1-1, is SAVISQKPSRDICQRGTSLTIQCQVDSQVTMMFWYRQQPGQSLTLIATANQGSEATYESGFVIDKFPISRPNLTFSTLTVSNMSPEDSSIYLCSVEGQGTTEAFFGQGTRLTVV.

This chain links TRBV7-2 with TRBJ1-5; maybe TRBD1 (5 bases). The CDR3 contains 15 residues. Deletions cut 3 bases from V and 0 bases from J, with 9 bases between. Per germline, CDR1 SGHTA and CDR2 FQGNSA. The DNA of the CDR3 is TGTGCCAGCAGCTTCGAGGGGTATAGCAATCAGCCCCAGCATTTT. The encoded protein is CASSFEGYSNQPQHF.

This chain joins TRBV25-1 and TRBJ2-3; D is ambiguous. The V end lost 4 bases, the J end lost 1 base, and 3 bases lay between the germline ends. This CDR3 has 12 amino acids. Germline V gene lookup returns CDR1 MGHDK and CDR2 SYGVNS. CDR3 nucleotides: TGTGCCAGCAGTGTTGGCACAGATACGCAGTATTTT. Its translation: CASSVGTDTQYF.

The rearrangement joins TRBV5-6 to TRBJ2-7; 8 bases map to TRBD2. J was trimmed by 0 bases and V by 4 bases; bases with no gene match: 6. Germline lookup yields CDR1 SGHDT and CDR2 YYEEEE. CDR3 length: 15 amino acids. As DNA, the CDR3 is TGTGCCAGCAGCCGGACTAGCTGGACCTCCTACGAGCAGTACTTC. Protein: CASSRTSWTSYEQYF.

This clone was counted only a few times. V usage is TRBV5-1 and J usage is TRBJ2-7, with unresolved D. CDR1 and CDR2 from the germline V gene are SGHRS and YFSETQ. The CDR3 has 15 amino acids. The V end lost 3 bases, the J end lost 1 base, and 14 bases lay between the germline ends. This CDR3 reads CASSSGDQPSYEQYF. Here the CDR3 DNA reads TGCGCCAGCAGCTCGGGCGACCAGCCTTCCTACGAGCAGTACTTC.

This clone was seen a few times. Germline is not matched at one junction end, which may reflect a read error. V is TRBV13 and J is TRBJ2-3; 11 positions match TRBD2. Germline CDR1 is PRHDT and CDR2 is FYEKMQ (reference sequence). CDR3 length: 15 amino acids. CDR3 in DNA: TGTGCCAGCAGTTTAGCGGGGGGGTTGACAGATACGCAGTATTTT. This translates into CASSLAGGLTDTQYF.

This clone was counted only a few times. The gene calls are TRBV27 and TRBJ2-7, with TRBD1 identical over 9 bases. CDR1 MNHEY and CDR2 SMNVEV come from the germline V gene (reference sequence). V lost 3 bases and J lost 6; bases outside the gene matches: 3. The CDR3 extends over 13 amino acids. The CDR3 protein is CASSFGTGSEQYF. CDR3 nucleotides: TGTGCCAGCAGTTTCGGGACAGGGAGCGAGCAGTACTTC.

The genes are TRBV13 and TRBJ1-1, with 7 nucleotides matching TRBD1. The CDR3 is 16 residues long. V gave up 4 bases and J gave up 0 bases; unmatched junction bases: 8. Germline V gene data show CDR1 as PRHDT and CDR2 as FYEKMQ (reference sequence). CDR3: CASSSNRGSLNTEAFF. Written as DNA, the CDR3 is TGTGCCAGCAGCTCCAACAGGGGATCCCTGAACACTGAAGCTTTCTTT.

The chain carries TRBV29-1 and TRBJ2-1; the match to TRBD1 covers 8 bases. Trimming removed 4 bases from V and 6 bases from J; junction bases left unmatched: 5. The CDR3 spans 13 residues. Germline values: CDR1 SQVTM, CDR2 ANQGSEA. CDR3 in DNA: TGCAGCGTTGTAATCAGGGGGCCCAATGAGCAGTTCTTC. This gives the protein CSVVIRGPNEQFF.

This clone was detected a few times. V and J are TRBV13 and TRBJ2-3, with 9 nucleotides matching TRBD2. CDR3 size: 16 residues. Germline CDR1 PRHDT, CDR2 FYEKMQ (reference sequence). V shed 6 bases and J 0 bases; nucleotides not matched to a gene: 7. The CDR3 DNA follows: TGTGCCAGCAGTGACTCGACTAGCGGTAGCACAGATACGCAGTATTTT. Its translation: CASSDSTSGSTDTQYF.